Here is one TCR beta chain with its context. This CDR3 has 15 residues. Germline CDR1 KGHSH, CDR2 LQKENI. The junction had 5 bases not matched to a gene; V was cut back by 1 base and J by 5 bases. TCRdb's copy holds only in-frame clones and misses some; the assay was immunoSEQ multiplex PCR. The sample yields approximately 310,000 clones, approximately 88% seen once. The sample comes from a study of blood T cell repertoires in COVID-19. The sequencing input was PBMCs or T cells enriched from blood (not recorded which). This TCR derives from a man between 60 and 75 years old who had recovered from COVID-19. The chain couples TRBV18 to TRBJ2-1, with 7 bases that match TRBD2. CDR3 residues: CASSPRASGDNEQFF. CDR3 DNA sequence: TGTGCCAGCTCACCACGGGCTAGCGGAGACAATGAGCAGTTCTTC.